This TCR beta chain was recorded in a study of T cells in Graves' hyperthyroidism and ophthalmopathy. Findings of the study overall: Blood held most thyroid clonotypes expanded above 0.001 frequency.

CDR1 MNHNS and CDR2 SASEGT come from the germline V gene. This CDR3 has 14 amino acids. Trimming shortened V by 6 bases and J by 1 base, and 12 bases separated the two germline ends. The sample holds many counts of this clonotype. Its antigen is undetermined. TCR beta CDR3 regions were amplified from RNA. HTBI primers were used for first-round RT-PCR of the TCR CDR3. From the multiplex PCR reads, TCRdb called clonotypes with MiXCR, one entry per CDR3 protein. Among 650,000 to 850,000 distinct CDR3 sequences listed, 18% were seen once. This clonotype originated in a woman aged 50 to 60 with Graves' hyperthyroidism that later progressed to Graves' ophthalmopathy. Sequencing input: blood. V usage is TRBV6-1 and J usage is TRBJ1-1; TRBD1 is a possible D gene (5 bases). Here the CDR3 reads CASRDNGPNTEAFF. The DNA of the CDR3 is TGTGCCAGCAGGGACAATGGGCCGAACACTGAAGCTTTCTTT.